This T cell receptor (beta chain) was captured by sequencing in a study of T cells in localized non-small cell lung cancer. Findings and caveats of the study: Longer survival (overall) was linked to higher T cell density in blood. Because researchers sequenced only one region of the tumor, heterogeneity is still possible. Paired adjacent lung recovered a median about 61 of the top 100 tumor clones. Uninvolved neighboring lung showed the greatest T cell clonality, exceeding tumor.

Clones were sequenced by immunoSEQ multiplex PCR, and TCRdb holds only the in-frame ones, with some missing. The sample has about 41,000 clones; about 86% are singletons. Note on this clone: Its matching antigen is unknown.

V was trimmed by 4 bases and J by 1 base, leaving 12 bases between them. From germline, CDR1 is MNHNS and CDR2 SASEGT. This CDR3 has 15 residues. This material consisted of peripheral blood, taken before any cancer treatment. The chain joins TRBV6-1 to TRBJ2-3; D remains ambiguous. The sequence was obtained from a woman aged 18-55 years with stage III lung adenocarcinoma. CDR3 in DNA: TGTGCCAGCAGTGTGTGGACGTCTGGCACAGATACGCAGTATTTT. Its translation: CASSVWTSGTDTQYF.